This T cell receptor (beta chain) was retrieved from a study of control samples from healthy donors and cancer patients. Repertoires were generated with immunoSEQ multiplex PCR, while TCRdb's copy carries only in-frame clones and drops some. The table has roughly 120,000 clones, about 89% seen once. V shed 10 bases, J shed 5 bases, and the junction held 16 bases outside the gene matches. The germline V gene encodes CDR1 SGHAT and CDR2 FQNNGV. The CDR3 covers 15 residues. The gene calls are TRBV11-2 and TRBJ2-7, with 8 bases identical to TRBD1. The receptor comes from a man between 50 and 59 years old in good health. The sample consisted of blood. CDR3: CAIARPGTGADEQYF. In DNA, the CDR3 is TGTGCCATAGCCAGACCCGGGACAGGAGCGGACGAGCAGTACTTC.